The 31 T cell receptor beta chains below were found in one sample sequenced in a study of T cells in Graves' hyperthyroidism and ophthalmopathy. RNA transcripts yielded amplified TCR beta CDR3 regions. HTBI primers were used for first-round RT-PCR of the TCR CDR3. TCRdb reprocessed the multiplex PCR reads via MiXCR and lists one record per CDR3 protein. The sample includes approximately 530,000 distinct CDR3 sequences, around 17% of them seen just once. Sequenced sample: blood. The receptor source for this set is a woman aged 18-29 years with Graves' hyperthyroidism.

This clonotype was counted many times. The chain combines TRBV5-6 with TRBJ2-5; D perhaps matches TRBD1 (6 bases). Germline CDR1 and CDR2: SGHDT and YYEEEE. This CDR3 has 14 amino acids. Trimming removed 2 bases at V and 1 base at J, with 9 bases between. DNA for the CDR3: TGTGCCAGCAGCTTTTGGGACACCCAAGAGACCCAGTACTTC. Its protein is CASSFWDTQETQYF.

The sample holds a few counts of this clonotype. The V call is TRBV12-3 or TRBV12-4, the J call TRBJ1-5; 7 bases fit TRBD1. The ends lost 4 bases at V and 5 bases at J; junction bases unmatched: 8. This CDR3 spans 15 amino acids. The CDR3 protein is CASSSGGFGDQPQHF. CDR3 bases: TGTGCCAGCAGTTCAGGGGGGTTTGGGGATCAGCCCCAGCATTTT.

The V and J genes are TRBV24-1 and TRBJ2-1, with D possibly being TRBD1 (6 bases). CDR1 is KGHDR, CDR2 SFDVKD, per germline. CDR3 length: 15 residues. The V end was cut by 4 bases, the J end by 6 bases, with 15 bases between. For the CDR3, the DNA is TGTGCCACCAGTGAAAACAGGGTTTCACGCAATGAGCAGTTCTTC. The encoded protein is CATSENRVSRNEQFF.

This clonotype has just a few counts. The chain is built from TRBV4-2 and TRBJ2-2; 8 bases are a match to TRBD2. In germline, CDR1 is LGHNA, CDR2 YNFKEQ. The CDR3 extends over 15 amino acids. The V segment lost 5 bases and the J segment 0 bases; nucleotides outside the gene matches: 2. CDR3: CASSAGLANTGELFF. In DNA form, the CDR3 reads TGTGCCAGCAGCGCGGGACTAGCGAACACCGGGGAGCTGTTTTTT.

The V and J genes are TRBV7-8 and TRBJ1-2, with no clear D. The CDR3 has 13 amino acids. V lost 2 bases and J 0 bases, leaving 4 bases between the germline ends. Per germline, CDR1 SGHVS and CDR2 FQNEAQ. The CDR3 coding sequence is TGTGCCAGCAGCTTAAAGTCTAACTATGGCTACACCTTC. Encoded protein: CASSLKSNYGYTF.

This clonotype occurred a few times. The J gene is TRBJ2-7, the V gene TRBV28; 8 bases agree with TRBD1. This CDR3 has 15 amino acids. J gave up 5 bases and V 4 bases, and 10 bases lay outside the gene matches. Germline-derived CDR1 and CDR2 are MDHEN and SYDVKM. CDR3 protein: CASSSFGQGFDEQYF. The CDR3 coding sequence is TGTGCCAGCAGTTCCTTCGGACAGGGATTTGACGAGCAGTACTTC.

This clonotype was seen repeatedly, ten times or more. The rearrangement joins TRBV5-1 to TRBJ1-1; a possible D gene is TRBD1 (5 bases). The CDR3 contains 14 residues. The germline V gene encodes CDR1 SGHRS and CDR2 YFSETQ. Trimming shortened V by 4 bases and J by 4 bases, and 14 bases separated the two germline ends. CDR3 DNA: TGCGCCAGCAGCGGAGGGGATTTGGGCACTGAAGCTTTCTTT. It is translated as CASSGGDLGTEAFF.

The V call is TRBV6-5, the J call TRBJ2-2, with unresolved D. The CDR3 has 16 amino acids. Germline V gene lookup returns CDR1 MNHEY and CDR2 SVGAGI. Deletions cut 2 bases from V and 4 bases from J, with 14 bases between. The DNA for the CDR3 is TGTGCCAGCAGTTACAGGGCTAGAAGGTTCACCGGGGAGCTGTTTTTT. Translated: CASSYRARRFTGELFF.

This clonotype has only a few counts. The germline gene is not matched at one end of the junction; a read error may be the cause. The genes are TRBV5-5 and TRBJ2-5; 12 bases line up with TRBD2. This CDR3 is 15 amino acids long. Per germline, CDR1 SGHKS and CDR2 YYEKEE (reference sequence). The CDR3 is CAGSYLAGGVETQYF. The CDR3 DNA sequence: TGTGCCGGCAGTTACCTAGCGGGAGGGGTGGAGACCCAGTACTTC.

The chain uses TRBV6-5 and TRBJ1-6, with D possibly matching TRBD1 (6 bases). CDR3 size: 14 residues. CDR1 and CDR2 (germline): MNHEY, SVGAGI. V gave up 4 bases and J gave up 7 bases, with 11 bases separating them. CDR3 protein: CASSFQGSNSPLHF. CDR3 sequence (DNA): TGTGCCAGCAGTTTTCAGGGGAGCAATTCACCCCTCCACTTT.

CDR3 DNA: TGTGCCAGCAGTCCGCGCCGGGGGGACCCCGATACGCAGTATTTT. Protein: CASSPRRGDPDTQYF. The chain employs TRBV28 and TRBJ2-3; 7 bases are a match to TRBD2. This CDR3 spans 15 amino acids. Germline V gene lookup returns CDR1 MDHEN and CDR2 SYDVKM. The junction had 11 bases not matched to a gene; V was cut back by 5 bases and J by 6 bases.

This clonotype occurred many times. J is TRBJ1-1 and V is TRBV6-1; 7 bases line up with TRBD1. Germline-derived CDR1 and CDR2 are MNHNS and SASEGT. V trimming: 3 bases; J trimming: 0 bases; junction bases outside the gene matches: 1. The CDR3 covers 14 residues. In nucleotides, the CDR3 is TGTGCCAGCAGTGACGACAGGGTGAACACTGAAGCTTTCTTT. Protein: CASSDDRVNTEAFF.

In DNA, the CDR3 is TGTGCCAGCAGTGACTCAGGGTTCCAGTACTTC. It encodes CASSDSGFQYF. The chain has TRBV7-8 and TRBJ2-5; D might be TRBD1 (5 bases). This CDR3 has 11 amino acids. V was trimmed by 6 bases and J by 10 bases, leaving 12 bases between them. Per germline, CDR1 SGHVS and CDR2 FQNEAQ.

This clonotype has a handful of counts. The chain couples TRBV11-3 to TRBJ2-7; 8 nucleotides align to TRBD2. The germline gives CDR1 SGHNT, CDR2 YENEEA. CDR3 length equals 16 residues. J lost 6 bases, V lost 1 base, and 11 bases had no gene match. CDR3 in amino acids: CASSLGNLAGPSEQYF. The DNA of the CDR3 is TGTGCCAGCAGCTTAGGAAACCTAGCGGGCCCCTCCGAGCAGTACTTC.

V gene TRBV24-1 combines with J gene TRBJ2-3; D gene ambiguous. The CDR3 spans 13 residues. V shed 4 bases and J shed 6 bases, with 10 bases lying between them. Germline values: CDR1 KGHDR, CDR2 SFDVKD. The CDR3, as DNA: TGTGCCACCAGTGACGCCGCACGGGATACGCAGTATTTT. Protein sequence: CATSDAARDTQYF.

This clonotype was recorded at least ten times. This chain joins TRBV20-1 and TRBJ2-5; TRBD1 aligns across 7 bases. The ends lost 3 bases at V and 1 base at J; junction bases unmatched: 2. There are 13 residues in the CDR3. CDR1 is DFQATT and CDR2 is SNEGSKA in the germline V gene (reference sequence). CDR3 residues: CSASWDSQETQYF. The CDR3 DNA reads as TGCAGTGCTAGTTGGGACAGCCAAGAGACCCAGTACTTC.

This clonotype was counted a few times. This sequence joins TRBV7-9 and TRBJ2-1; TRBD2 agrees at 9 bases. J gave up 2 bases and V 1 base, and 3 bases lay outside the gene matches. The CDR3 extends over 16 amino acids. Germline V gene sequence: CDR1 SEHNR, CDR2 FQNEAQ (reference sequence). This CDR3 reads CASSLDGTSPYNEQFF. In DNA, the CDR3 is TGTGCCAGCAGCTTAGACGGGACTAGCCCCTACAATGAGCAGTTCTTC.

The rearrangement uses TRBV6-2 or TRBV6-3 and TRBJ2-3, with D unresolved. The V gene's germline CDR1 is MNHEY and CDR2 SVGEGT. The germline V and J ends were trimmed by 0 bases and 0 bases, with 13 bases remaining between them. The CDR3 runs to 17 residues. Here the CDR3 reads CASSYSWTQLSTDTQYF. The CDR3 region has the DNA TGTGCCAGCAGTTACTCCTGGACGCAACTCAGCACAGATACGCAGTATTTT.

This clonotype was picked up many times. CDR3 bases: TGTGCCAGCAGCCAAGCACGTGGAGGTTCACCCCTCCACTTT. The encoded protein is CASSQARGGSPLHF. The chain is built from TRBV3-1 and TRBJ1-6, with no clear D. CDR1 is LGHDT, CDR2 YNNKEL, per germline (reference sequence). V shed 1 base and J shed 9 bases, with 10 bases lying between them. The CDR3 sequence is 14 residues long.

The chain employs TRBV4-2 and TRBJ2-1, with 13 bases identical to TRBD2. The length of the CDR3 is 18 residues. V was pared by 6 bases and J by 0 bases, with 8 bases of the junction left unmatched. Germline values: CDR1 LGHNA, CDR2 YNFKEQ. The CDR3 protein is CASSPGTSGIPSYNEQFF. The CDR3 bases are TGTGCCAGCAGTCCCGGGACTAGCGGGATTCCCTCCTACAATGAGCAGTTCTTC.

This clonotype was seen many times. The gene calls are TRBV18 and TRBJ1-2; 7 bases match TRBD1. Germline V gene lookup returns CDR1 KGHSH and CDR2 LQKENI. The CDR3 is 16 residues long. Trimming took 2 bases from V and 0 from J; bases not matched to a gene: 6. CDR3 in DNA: TGTGCCAGCTCACCAACCGGGACAGCAGCTAACTATGGCTACACCTTC. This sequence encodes CASSPTGTAANYGYTF.

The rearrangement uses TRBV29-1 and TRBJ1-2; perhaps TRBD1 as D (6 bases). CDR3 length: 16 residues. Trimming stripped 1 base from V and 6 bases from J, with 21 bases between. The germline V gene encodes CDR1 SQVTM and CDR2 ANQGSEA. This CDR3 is CSVEARGLVPGNGYTF. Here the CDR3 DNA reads TGCAGCGTTGAAGCCAGGGGCCTCGTTCCGGGTAATGGCTACACCTTC.

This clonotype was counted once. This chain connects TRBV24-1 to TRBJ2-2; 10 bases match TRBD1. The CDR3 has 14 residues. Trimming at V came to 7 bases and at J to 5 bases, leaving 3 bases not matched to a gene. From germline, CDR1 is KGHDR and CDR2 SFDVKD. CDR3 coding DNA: TGTGCCACCAGACGGACAGGGGGAACCGGGGAGCTGTTTTTT. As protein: CATRRTGGTGELFF.

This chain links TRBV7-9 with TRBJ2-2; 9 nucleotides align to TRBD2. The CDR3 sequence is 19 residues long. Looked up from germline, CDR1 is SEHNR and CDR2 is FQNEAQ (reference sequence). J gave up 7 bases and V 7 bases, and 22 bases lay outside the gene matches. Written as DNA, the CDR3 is TGTGCCAGCACCCTTAGCTGGGGGACTAGCAGACAAGACGGCGGGGAGCTGTTTTTT. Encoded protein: CASTLSWGTSRQDGGELFF. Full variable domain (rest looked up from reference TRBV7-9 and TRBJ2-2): DTGVSQNPRHKITKRGQNVTFRCDPISEHNRLYWYRQTLGQGPEFLTYFQNEAQLEKSRLLSDRFSAERPKGSFSTLEIQRTEQGDSAMYLCASTLSWGTSRQDGGELFFGEGSRLTVL.

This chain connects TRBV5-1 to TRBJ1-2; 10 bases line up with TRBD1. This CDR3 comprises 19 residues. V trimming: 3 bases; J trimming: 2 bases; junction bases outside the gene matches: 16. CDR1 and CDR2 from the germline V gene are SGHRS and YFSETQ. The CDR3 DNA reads TGCGCCAGCAGCTACTACCAACCCAAGGGACAGGGGTCCAACTATGGCTACACCTTC. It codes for CASSYYQPKGQGSNYGYTF.

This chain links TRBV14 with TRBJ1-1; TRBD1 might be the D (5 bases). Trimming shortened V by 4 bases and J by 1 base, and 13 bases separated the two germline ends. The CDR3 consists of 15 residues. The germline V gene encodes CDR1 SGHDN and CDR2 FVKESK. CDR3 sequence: CASSLETGGNTEAFF. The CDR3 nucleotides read TGTGCCAGCAGCCTTGAGACCGGGGGGAACACTGAAGCTTTCTTT.

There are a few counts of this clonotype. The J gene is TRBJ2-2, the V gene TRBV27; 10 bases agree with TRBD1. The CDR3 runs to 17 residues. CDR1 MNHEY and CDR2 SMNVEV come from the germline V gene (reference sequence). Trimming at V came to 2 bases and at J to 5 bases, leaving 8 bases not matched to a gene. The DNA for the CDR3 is TGTGCCAGCAGTTTAGATCCTGACAGGGGGCGGACCGGGGAGCTGTTTTTT. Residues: CASSLDPDRGRTGELFF.

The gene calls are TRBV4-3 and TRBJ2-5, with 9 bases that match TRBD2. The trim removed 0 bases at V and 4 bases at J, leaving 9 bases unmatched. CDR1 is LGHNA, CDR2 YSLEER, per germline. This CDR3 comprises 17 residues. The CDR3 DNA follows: TGCGCCAGCAGCCAAGAGGCTTCACTAGCGGGTGGAGAGACCCAGTACTTC. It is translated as CASSQEASLAGGETQYF.

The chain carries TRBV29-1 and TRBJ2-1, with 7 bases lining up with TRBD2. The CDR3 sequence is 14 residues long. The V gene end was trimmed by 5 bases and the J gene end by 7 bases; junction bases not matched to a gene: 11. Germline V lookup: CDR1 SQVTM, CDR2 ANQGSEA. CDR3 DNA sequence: TGCAGCGTTCCTCGGCGGGAGTCACGGAATGAGCAGTTCTTC. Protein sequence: CSVPRRESRNEQFF.

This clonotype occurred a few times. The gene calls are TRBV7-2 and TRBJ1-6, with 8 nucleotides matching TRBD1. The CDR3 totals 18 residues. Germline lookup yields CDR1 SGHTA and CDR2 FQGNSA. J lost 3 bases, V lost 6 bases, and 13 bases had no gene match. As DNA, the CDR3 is TGTGCCAGCAGTTTTACCCGGGACAGGAGACGCTATAATTCACCCCTCCACTTT. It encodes CASSFTRDRRRYNSPLHF.

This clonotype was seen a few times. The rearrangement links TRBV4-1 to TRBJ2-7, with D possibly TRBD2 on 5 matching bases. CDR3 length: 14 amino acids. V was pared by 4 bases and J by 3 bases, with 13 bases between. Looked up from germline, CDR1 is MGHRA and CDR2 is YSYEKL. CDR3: CASSPGWGIYEQYF. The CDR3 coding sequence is TGCGCCAGCAGCCCGGGGTGGGGTATCTACGAGCAGTACTTC.